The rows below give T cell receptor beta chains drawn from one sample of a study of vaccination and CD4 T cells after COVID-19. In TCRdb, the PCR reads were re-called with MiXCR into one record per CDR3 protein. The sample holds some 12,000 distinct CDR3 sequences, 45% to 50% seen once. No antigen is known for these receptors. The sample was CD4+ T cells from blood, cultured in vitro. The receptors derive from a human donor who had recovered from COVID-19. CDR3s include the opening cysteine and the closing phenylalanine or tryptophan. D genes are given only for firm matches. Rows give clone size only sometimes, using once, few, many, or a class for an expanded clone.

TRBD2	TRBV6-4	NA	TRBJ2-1	CASSRTPTSGRGNEQFF	TGTGCCAGCAGTCGTACACCGACTAGCGGGAGAGGGAATGAGCAGTTCTTC
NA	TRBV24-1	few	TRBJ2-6	CATSNAGSSGANVLTF	TGTGCCACCAGTAACGCGGGGAGCTCTGGGGCCAACGTCCTGACTTTC
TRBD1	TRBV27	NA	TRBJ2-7	CASSPDRDEQYF	TGTGCCAGCAGCCCGGACAGGGACGAGCAGTACTTC
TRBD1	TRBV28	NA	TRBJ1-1	CASSVTGQGGTEAFF	TGTGCCAGCAGTGTTACGGGACAGGGGGGTACTGAAGCTTTCTTT
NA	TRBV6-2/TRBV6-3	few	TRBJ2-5	CASGSPQETQYF	TGTGCCAGCGGGAGCCCCCAAGAGACCCAGTACTTC
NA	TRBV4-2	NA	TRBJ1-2	CASSQDHSNLYGYTF	TGTGCCAGCAGCCAAGATCACAGCAACCTATATGGCTACACCTTC
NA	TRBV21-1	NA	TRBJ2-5	CASSNEWTAETQYF	TGTGCCAGCAGCAACGAATGGACGGCGGAGACCCAGTACTTC
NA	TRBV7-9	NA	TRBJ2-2	CASSPRQANTGELFF	TGTGCCAGCAGCCCTCGACAGGCCAACACCGGGGAGCTGTTTTTT
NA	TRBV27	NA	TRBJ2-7	CASRRGQRSSYEQYF	TGTGCCAGCAGGAGGGGACAAAGGAGCTCCTACGAGCAGTACTTC
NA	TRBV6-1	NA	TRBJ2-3	CATWDSSTSTDTQYF	TGTGCCACCTGGGACTCCTCTACTAGCACAGATACGCAGTATTTT
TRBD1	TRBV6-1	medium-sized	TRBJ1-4	CASSPRGSRGPLFF	TGTGCCAGCAGTCCACGGGGGAGCAGGGGGCCCCTGTTTTTT
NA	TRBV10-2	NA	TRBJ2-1	CASSPSRVGQFF	TGCGCCAGCAGTCCCTCCAGGGTAGGGCAGTTCTTC
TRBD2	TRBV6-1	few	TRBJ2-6	CASSEKWLASGRANVLTF	TGTGCCAGCAGTGAAAAATGGTTGGCTAGCGGGAGGGCCAACGTCCTGACTTTC
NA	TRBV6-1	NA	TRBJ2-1	CASSTGGLSHYNEQFF	TGTGCCAGCAGTACTGGAGGGTTAAGCCACTACAATGAGCAGTTCTTC